Following are 10 T cell receptor beta chains from one sample sequenced in a study of shared clonotypes between healthy human individuals. The method was immunoSEQ multiplex PCR; TCRdb's version includes in-frame clones alone and lacks a portion of them. The repertoire consists of about 600,000 clones, with 95% to 98% occurring once and the leading ten covering approximately 0.3%. Naive CD8 isolation took CD45RO-negative cells positively selected for CCR7 and excluded terminally differentiated effector memory CD45RA+ cells. Sequenced: naive CD8+ T cells sorted from blood. These receptors were collected from a man younger than 40 in good health.

Concerning this clone: Other DNA sequences from this sample encode an identical CDR3 as well. The chain has TRBV7-2 and TRBJ2-7; D is unresolved. CDR1 is SGHTA, CDR2 FQGNSA, per germline. V was trimmed by 2 bases and J by 1 base, leaving 6 bases between them. This CDR3 comprises 13 residues. CDR3 in DNA: TGTGCCAGCAGCTTAAGACTGTCCTACGAGCAGTACTTC. Translation: CASSLRLSYEQYF. The whole variable domain, remainder taken from reference TRBV7-2 and TRBJ2-7, is GAGVSQSPSNKVTEKGKDVELRCDPISGHTALYWYRQSLGQGLEFLIYFQGNSAPDKSGLPSDRFSAERTGGSVSTLTIQRTQQEDSAVYLCASSLRLSYEQYFGPGTRLTVT.

Points on this clone: The sample holds other DNA sequences that translate to the same CDR3. V and J are TRBV27 and TRBJ1-5, with 8 bases lining up with TRBD1. The CDR3 is 14 residues long. V gave up 6 bases and J gave up 2 bases; unmatched junction bases: 3. The germline V gene has CDR1 MNHEY and CDR2 SMNVEV (reference sequence). CDR3 protein: CASRTGVGNQPQHF. For the CDR3, the DNA is TGTGCCAGCAGGACAGGGGTTGGCAATCAGCCCCAGCATTTT.

This chain joins TRBV11-2 and TRBJ2-1; D is unresolved. This CDR3 has 15 amino acids. Germline V gene sequence: CDR1 SGHAT, CDR2 FQNNGV. V gave up 4 bases and J gave up 10 bases, with 20 bases separating them. The CDR3 DNA is TGTGCCAGCAGCTCTCACTCTGATCAGTATCTAGAGCAGTTCTTC. Translating gives CASSSHSDQYLEQFF.

The chain couples TRBV7-9 to TRBJ2-1, with D tentatively TRBD1 (6 bases). This CDR3 contains 14 residues. The germline V gene encodes CDR1 SEHNR and CDR2 FQNEAQ (reference sequence). Trimming left V 5 bases short and J 4 bases short, with 12 bases between. The CDR3 nucleotides read TGTGCCAGCAGCCCCCCCGACAGGTACAATGAGCAGTTCTTC. It encodes CASSPPDRYNEQFF.

V and J are TRBV20-1 and TRBJ2-1, with 8 bases identical to TRBD2. CDR3 size: 11 residues. The V segment lost 0 bases and the J segment 14 bases; nucleotides outside the gene matches: 3. Per the germline V gene, CDR1 is DFQATT and CDR2 is SNEGSKA (reference sequence). CDR3 coding DNA: TGCAGTGCTAGAGAGCCGGGGGGGAAGTTCTTC. This translates into CSAREPGGKFF.

Here the CDR3 DNA reads TGTGCCAGCAGCTTAGGGGCAAGGGCCAACTCTGGAAACACCATATATTTT. Its protein is CASSLGARANSGNTIYF. The chain employs TRBV5-4 and TRBJ1-3; D may be TRBD1 (5 bases). CDR1 is SGHNT and CDR2 is YYREEE in the germline V gene (reference sequence). The CDR3 loop spans 17 amino acids. The ends were cut back, 2 bases at V and 0 bases at J, with 15 bases in the middle. Using reference TRBV5-4 and TRBJ1-3 for the parts outside the CDR3, the full variable domain is ETGVTQSPTHLIKTRGQQVTLRCSSQSGHNTVSWYQQALGQGPQFIFQYYREEENGRGNFPPRFSGLQFPNYSSELNVNALELDDSALYLCASSLGARANSGNTIYFGEGSWLTVV.

The rearrangement uses TRBV5-4 and TRBJ2-5; D is perhaps TRBD2 (6 bases). The CDR3 spans 15 residues. Germline CDR1 and CDR2: SGHNT and YYREEE (reference sequence). Trimming pared 0 bases from V and 3 bases from J, leaving 12 bases between. CDR3 DNA sequence: TGTGCCAGCAGCTTGGTGGGGGACTCAGAAGAGACCCAGTACTTC. Translating gives CASSLVGDSEETQYF.

The V call is TRBV27, the J call TRBJ2-5; possibly TRBD1 or TRBD2 for D (5 bases each). The CDR3 length is 17 residues. From germline, CDR1 is MNHEY and CDR2 SMNVEV (reference sequence). Trimming shortened V by 2 bases and J by 7 bases, and 23 bases separated the two germline ends. The CDR3 loop is CASSLVTPSGTPRTQYF. The CDR3 DNA sequence: TGTGCCAGCAGTTTAGTAACCCCCTCAGGGACCCCCAGGACCCAGTACTTC.

The CDR3 sequence is CASRILGGVDGYTF. The CDR3 DNA is TGTGCCAGCAGGATATTGGGGGGGGTGGATGGCTACACCTTC. This rearrangement joins TRBV5-4 to TRBJ1-2; maybe TRBD1 (5 bases). This CDR3 is 14 amino acids long. CDR1 SGHNT and CDR2 YYREEE come from the germline V gene (reference sequence). Trimming cost V 5 bases and J 6 bases, with 17 bases left between them.

This chain joins TRBV19 and TRBJ2-3; D gene ambiguous. Per germline, CDR1 LNHDA and CDR2 SQIVND (reference sequence). The CDR3 is 15 amino acids. V shed 4 bases and J shed 3 bases, with 14 bases lying between them. The CDR3 protein is CASSTLATTTDTQYF. CDR3 sequence (DNA): TGTGCCAGTAGTACACTGGCTACCACGACAGATACGCAGTATTTT.